This is a list of T cell receptor beta chains from one sample in a study of blood T cell repertoires in COVID-19. Clones were read by immunoSEQ multiplex PCR, and TCRdb kept only the in-frame ones, dropping some. The sample holds 200,000 to 250,000 clones, around 88% seen once. Sequencing was done on a sample of PBMCs or T cells enriched from blood (not recorded which). Every receptor here comes from a woman in her forties or fifties who had recovered from COVID-19. The CDR3 runs from the conserved cysteine through the conserved F or W. A D gene is named only where the DNA matches it firmly. Only some rows state a clone size, as once, few, many or a class for expanded clones.

V	J	D	size	CDR3	DNA
TRBV19	TRBJ1-1	.	.	CASRWTVNTEAFF	TGTGCCAGTAGATGGACAGTGAACACTGAAGCTTTCTTT
TRBV27	TRBJ1-2	TRBD1	.	CASSYTNRGASGYTF	TGTGCCAGCAGTTACACAAACAGGGGCGCCTCGGGCTACACCTTC
TRBV7-3	TRBJ1-1	.	.	CASSSGRGTATEAFF	TGTGCCAGCAGCTCTGGGAGGGGAACTGCCACTGAAGCTTTCTTT
TRBV19	TRBJ2-3	TRBD2	.	CASRKTSGRTDTQYF	TGTGCCAGCCGCAAGACTAGCGGACGCACAGATACGCAGTATTTT
TRBV14	TRBJ1-6	TRBD1	.	CASSHAIGQAGSYNSPLHF	TGTGCCAGCAGCCATGCCATCGGACAGGCCGGCTCCTATAATTCACCCCTCCACTTT
TRBV20-1	TRBJ2-1	TRBD2	.	CSLAGDNEQFF	TGCAGTTTAGCGGGGGACAATGAGCAGTTCTTC
TRBV19	TRBJ2-7	TRBD1	once	CASSETGGYEQYF	TGTGCCAGTAGTGAGACAGGGGGCTACGAGCAGTACTTC
TRBV5-1	TRBJ1-4	.	.	CASSVGTGILNEKLFF	TGCGCCAGCAGCGTGGGCACAGGGATCTTAAATGAAAAACTGTTTTTT
TRBV9	TRBJ2-6	.	.	CASSVATRGANVLTF	TGTGCCAGCAGCGTAGCCACCCGGGGGGCCAACGTCCTGACTTTC
TRBV7-3	TRBJ1-4	TRBD1	.	CASSSDRGEKLFF	TGTGCCAGCAGCTCAGACAGGGGGGAAAAACTGTTTTTT
TRBV30	TRBJ2-3	.	.	CAWSESQAGTQYF	TGTGCCTGGAGCGAGAGCCAGGCAGGTACGCAGTATTTT
TRBV4-1	TRBJ1-5	TRBD1	.	CASSQVSLWTGDQPQHF	TGCGCCAGCAGCCAGGTTTCTTTATGGACAGGGGATCAGCCCCAGCATTTT
TRBV7-8	TRBJ1-5	.	.	CASSLWSHPQNQPQHF	TGTGCCAGCAGCTTATGGAGCCATCCTCAGAATCAGCCCCAGCATTTT
TRBV2	TRBJ1-2	TRBD1	.	CASIFGTGGRNYGYTF	TGTGCCAGCATCTTCGGGACAGGGGGGAGAAACTATGGCTACACCTTC
TRBV2	TRBJ1-5	TRBD1	.	CASSRSGGPNQPQHF	TGTGCCAGCAGTCGGTCAGGGGGTCCAAATCAGCCCCAGCATTTT
TRBV6-5	TRBJ2-7	.	few	CASSYSSTYEQYF	TGTGCCAGCAGTTACTCTTCCACCTACGAGCAGTACTTC
TRBV27	TRBJ1-4	.	.	CASSRQFTNEKLFF	TGTGCCAGCAGCAGACAGTTCACTAATGAAAAACTGTTTTTT
TRBV4-1	TRBJ1-2	.	.	CASSQDQGLNYGYTF	TGCGCCAGCAGCCAAGATCAGGGACTCAACTATGGCTACACCTTC
TRBV2	TRBJ2-1	TRBD2	.	CAPGRRGVGVYEQFF	TGTGCCCCCGGGCGGCGGGGGGTTGGGGTTTATGAGCAGTTCTTC
TRBV13	TRBJ2-3	TRBD2	.	CASGLAGGDTQYF	TGTGCCAGCGGACTAGCGGGTGGGGATACGCAGTATTTT
TRBV2	TRBJ2-7	.	.	CASIALYEQYF	TGTGCCAGCATAGCACTTTATGAGCAGTACTTC
TRBV19	TRBJ1-2	.	.	CASKVGTPPRYTF	TGTGCCAGTAAAGTCGGGACACCCCCTCGCTACACCTTC
TRBV30	TRBJ1-5	.	.	CAWTPDSLSNQPQHF	TGTGCCTGGACTCCGGACAGTTTAAGCAATCAGCCCCAGCATTTT
TRBV29-1	TRBJ2-1	.	.	CSALESSYNEQFF	TGCAGCGCATTGGAGTCCTCCTACAATGAGCAGTTCTTC
TRBV18	TRBJ1-6	.	.	CASSSDRKNSPLHF	TGTGCCAGCTCATCTGACAGGAAGAATTCACCCCTCCACTTT
TRBV2	TRBJ2-7	.	.	CASSVQELYEQYF	TGTGCCAGCAGTGTACAGGAACTCTACGAGCAGTACTTC
TRBV7-3	TRBJ2-1	.	once	CASSLSGGSYNEQFF	TGTGCCAGCAGCCTCTCAGGGGGGAGTTACAATGAGCAGTTCTTC
TRBV6-1	TRBJ1-3	.	.	CASSDKGHVSGNTIYF	TGTGCCAGCAGTGACAAGGGACACGTTTCTGGAAACACCATATATTTT
TRBV27	TRBJ1-5	.	.	CASRDRGTGNQPQHF	TGTGCCAGCAGGGATCGGGGGACCGGCAATCAGCCCCAGCATTTT
TRBV14	TRBJ2-7	TRBD2	.	CASSQEWGLQSYEQYF	TGTGCCAGCAGCCAAGAATGGGGACTACAATCCTACGAGCAGTACTTC
TRBV25-1	TRBJ2-3	.	.	CASSTRGGENGNTQYF	TGTGCCAGCAGTACGAGAGGGGGGGAAAATGGAAATACGCAGTATTTT
TRBV6-2/TRBV6-3	TRBJ2-7	.	.	CASTPSAGQSYEQYF	TGTGCCAGCACCCCATCAGCGGGCCAGTCCTACGAGCAGTACTTC